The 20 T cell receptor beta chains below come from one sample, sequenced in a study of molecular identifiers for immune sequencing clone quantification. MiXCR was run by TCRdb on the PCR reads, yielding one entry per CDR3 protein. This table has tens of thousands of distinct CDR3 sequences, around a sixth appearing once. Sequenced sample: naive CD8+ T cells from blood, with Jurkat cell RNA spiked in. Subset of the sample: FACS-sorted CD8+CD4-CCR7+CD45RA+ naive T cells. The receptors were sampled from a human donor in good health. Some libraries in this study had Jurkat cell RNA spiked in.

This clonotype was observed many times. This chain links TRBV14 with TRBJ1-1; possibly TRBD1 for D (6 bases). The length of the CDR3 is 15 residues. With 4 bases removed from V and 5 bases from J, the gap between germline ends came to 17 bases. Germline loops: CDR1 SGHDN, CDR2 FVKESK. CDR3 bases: TGTGCCAGCAGCCTCACTGGGGGGCGAGGAACTGAAGCTTTCTTT. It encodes CASSLTGGRGTEAFF.

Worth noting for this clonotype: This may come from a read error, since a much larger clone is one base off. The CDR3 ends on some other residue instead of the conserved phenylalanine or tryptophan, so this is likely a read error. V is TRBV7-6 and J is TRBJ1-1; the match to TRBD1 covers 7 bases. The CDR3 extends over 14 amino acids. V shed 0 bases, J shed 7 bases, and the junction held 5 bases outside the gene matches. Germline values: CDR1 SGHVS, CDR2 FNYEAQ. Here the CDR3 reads CASSLAEDRFEAFS. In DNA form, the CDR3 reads TGTGCCAGCAGCTTAGCGGAGGACAGGTTTGAAGCTTTCTCT.

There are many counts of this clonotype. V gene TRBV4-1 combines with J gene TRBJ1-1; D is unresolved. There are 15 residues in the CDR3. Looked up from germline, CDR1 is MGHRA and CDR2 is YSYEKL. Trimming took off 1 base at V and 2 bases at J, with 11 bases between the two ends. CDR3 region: CASSQVGTPNTEAFF. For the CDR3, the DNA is TGCGCCAGCAGCCAAGTTGGAACCCCTAACACTGAAGCTTTCTTT.

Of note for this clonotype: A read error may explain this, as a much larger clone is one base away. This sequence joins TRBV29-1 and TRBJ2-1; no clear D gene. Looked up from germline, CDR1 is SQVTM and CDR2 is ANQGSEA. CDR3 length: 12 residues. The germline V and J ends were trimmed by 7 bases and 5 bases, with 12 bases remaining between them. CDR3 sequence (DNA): TGCAGCGCTTCGAACAAGCACAATGAGCAGTTCTTC. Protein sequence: CSASNKHNEQFF.

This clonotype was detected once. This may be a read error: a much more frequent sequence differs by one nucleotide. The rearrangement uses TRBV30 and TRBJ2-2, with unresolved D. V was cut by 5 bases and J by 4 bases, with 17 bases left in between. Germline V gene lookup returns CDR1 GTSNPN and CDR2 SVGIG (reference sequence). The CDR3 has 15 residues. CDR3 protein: CAWGPDPTGTGELFF. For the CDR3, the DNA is TGTGCCTGGGGTCCAGACCCTACGGGCACCGGGGAGCTGTTTTTT.

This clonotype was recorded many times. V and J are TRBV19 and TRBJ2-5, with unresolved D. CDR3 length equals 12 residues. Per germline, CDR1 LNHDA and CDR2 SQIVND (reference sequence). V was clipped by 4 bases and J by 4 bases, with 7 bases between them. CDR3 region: CASSSWRETQYF. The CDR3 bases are TGTGCCAGTAGTAGCTGGCGAGAGACCCAGTACTTC.

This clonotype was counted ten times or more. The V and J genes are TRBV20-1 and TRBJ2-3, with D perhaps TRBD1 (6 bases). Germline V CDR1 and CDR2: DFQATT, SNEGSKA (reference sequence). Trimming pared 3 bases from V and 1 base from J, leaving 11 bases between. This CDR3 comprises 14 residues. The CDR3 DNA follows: TGCAGTGCTAGTGGCAGGGGAGGCACAGATACGCAGTATTTT. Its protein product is CSASGRGGTDTQYF.

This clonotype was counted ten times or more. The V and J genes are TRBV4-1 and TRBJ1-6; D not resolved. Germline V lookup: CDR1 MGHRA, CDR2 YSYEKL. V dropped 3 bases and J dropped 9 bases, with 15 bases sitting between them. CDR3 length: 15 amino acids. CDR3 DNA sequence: TGCGCCAGCAGCCACGGTGTGGGGAGTAGTTCACCCCTCCACTTT. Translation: CASSHGVGSSSPLHF.

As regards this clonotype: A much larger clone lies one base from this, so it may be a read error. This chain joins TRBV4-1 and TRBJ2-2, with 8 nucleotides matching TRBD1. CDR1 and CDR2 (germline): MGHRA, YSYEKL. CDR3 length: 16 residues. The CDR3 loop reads CAGSPRTGMNTGELFF. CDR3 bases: TGCGCCGGCAGCCCCCGGACAGGGATGAACACCGGGGAGCTGTTTTTT.

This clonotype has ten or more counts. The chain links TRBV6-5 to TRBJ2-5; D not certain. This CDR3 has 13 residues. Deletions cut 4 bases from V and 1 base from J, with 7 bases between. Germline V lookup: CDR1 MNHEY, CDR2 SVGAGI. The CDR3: CASSSTFQETQYF. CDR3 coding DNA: TGTGCCAGCAGTTCGACATTCCAAGAGACCCAGTACTTC.

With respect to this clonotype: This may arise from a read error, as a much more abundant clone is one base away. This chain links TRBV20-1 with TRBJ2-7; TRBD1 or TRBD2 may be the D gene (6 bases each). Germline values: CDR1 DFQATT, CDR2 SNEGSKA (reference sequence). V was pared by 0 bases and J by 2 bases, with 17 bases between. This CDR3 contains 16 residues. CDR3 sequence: CSARDQGPRGPYEQYF. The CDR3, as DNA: TGCAGTGCTAGAGATCAAGGCCCCCGGGGGCCCTACGAGCAGTACTTC.

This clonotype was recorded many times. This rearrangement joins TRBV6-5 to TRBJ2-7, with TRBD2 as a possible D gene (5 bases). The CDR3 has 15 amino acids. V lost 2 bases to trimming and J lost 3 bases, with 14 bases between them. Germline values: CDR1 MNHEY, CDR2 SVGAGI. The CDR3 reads CASSYNALGVYEQYF. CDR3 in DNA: TGTGCCAGCAGTTACAATGCATTGGGAGTCTACGAGCAGTACTTC.

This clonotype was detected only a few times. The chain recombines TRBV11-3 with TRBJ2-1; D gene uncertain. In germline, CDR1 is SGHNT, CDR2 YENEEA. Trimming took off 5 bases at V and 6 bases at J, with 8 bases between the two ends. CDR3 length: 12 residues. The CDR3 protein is CASSRHGNEQFF. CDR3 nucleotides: TGTGCCAGCAGCCGACACGGCAATGAGCAGTTCTTC.

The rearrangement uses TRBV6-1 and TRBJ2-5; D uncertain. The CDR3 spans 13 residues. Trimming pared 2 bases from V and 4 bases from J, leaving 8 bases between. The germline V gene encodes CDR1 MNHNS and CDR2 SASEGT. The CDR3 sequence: CASSELTRETQYF. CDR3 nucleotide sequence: TGTGCCAGCAGTGAATTAACCCGAGAGACCCAGTACTTC.

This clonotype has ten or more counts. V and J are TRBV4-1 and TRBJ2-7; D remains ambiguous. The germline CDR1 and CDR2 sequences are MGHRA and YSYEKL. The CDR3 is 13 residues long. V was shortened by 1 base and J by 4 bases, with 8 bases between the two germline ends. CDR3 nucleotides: TGCGCCAGCAGCCAAGTCGTGGAATACGAGCAGTACTTC. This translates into CASSQVVEYEQYF.

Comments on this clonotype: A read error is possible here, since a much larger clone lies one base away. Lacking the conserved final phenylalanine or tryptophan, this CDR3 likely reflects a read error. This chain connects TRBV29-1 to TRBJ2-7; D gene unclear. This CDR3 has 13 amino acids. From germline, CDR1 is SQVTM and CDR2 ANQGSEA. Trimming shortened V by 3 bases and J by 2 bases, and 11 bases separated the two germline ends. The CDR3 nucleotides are TGCAGCGTTGATATTAAGGGAACCTACGAGCAGTACTCC. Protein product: CSVDIKGTYEQYS.

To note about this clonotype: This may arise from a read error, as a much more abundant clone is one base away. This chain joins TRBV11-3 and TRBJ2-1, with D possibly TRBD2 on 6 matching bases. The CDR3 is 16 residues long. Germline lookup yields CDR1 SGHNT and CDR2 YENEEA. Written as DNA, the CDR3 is TGTGCCAGCAGCCCCCGGGGTAGCGGTTCCTACAGTGAGCAGTTCTTC. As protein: CASSPRGSGSYSEQFF.

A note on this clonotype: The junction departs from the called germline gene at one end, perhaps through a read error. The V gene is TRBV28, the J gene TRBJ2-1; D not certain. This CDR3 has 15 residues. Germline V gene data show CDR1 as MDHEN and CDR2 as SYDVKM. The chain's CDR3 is CASSLLVGKGNEQFF. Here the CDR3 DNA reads TGTGCCAGTAGTTTATTGGTCGGAAAGGGCAATGAGCAGTTCTTC.

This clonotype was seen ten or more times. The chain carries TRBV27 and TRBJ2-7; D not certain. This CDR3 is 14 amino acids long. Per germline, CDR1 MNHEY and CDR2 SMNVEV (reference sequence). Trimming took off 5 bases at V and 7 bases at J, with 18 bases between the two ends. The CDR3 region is CASSLGRRSQEQYF. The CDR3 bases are TGTGCCAGCAGTCTGGGTCGGAGATCGCAAGAGCAGTACTTC.

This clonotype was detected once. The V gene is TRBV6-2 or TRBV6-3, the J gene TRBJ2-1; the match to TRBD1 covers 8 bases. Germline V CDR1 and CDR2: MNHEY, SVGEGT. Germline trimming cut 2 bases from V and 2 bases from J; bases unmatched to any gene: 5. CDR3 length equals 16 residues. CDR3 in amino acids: CASSYRQGAPYNEQFF. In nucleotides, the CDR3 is TGTGCCAGCAGTTACAGGCAGGGGGCCCCCTACAATGAGCAGTTCTTC.